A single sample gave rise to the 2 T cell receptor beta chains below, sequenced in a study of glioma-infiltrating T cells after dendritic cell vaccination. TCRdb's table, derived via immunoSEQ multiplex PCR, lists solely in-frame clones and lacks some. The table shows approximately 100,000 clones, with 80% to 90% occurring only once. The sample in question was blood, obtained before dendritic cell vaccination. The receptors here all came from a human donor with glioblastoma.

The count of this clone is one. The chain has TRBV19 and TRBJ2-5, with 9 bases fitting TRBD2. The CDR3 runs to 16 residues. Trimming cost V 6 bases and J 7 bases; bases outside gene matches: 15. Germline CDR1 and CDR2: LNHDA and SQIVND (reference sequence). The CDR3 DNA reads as TGTGCCAGTAGCGCTGGCGGGGGGGCGACCGGGGGGACCCAGTACTTC. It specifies CASSAGGGATGGTQYF.

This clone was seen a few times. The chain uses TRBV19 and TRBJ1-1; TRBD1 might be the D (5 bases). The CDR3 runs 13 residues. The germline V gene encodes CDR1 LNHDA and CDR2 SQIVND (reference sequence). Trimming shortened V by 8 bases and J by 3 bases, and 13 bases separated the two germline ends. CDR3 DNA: TGTGCCAGTGTAACCGGGGGGGACACTGAAGCTTTCTTT. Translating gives CASVTGGDTEAFF.